This T cell receptor (beta chain) was identified in a study of T cell clonotyping in hematopoietic cell transplantation. CDR1 LGHNA and CDR2 YNFKEQ come from the germline V gene. The V end was cut by 4 bases, the J end by 8 bases, with 12 bases between. The CDR3 contains 13 residues. Study-level findings and limits: After transplant, recipient diversity fell while pathologically expanded clonotypes grew through day 180.

Repertoires were generated with immunoSEQ multiplex PCR, while TCRdb's copy carries only in-frame clones and drops some. This sample has 17,000 or so clones; less than 80% occur once, and the top ten carry around 9.9%. Concerning this clone itself: Antigen: not known.

Sequencing was carried out using peripheral blood mononuclear cells. This chain uses TRBV4-2 with TRBJ2-1; D is possibly TRBD1 (6 bases). This TCR was sampled from an older woman in good health. Some clones in this sample may be carry-over from other donors' samples. The CDR3 DNA reads TGTGCCAGCAGCCTTATAGAGGGGGATGAGCAGTTCTTC. Protein: CASSLIEGDEQFF.